This TCR beta chain was identified during a study of T cell repertoires in cytomegalovirus infection. About the study: Indicated by public TCR beta signatures were CMV infection and matching HLA type. Study-wide results and caveats: It was HLA-C-restricted CMV-specific TCR beta clonotypes that dominated the response ex vivo. Summed public TCR beta family frequency identified CMV carriers bearing the relevant HLA.

In TCRdb, the reads were re-called with MiXCR into one record per CDR3 protein. The sample comprises approximately 500,000 distinct CDR3 sequences, about 17% of which are singletons, and about 24% rests with the top ten. In its sample, this clonotype was seen a few times. Its antigen is unidentified. The receptor was derived from a human donor in good health (CMV status not recorded). Some clones in this sample may be carry-over from other donors' samples. Sequencing was performed on CD8+ T cells from PBMCs.

CDR3 DNA: TGTGCCAGCAGCCAAGTATTGGGGGGAGAGGACACCGGGGAGCTGTTTTTT. Its protein is CASSQVLGGEDTGELFF. The rearrangement uses TRBV4-2 and TRBJ2-2, with D possibly TRBD2 on 6 matching bases. Per germline, CDR1 LGHNA and CDR2 YNFKEQ. V was clipped by 1 base and J by 3 bases, with 15 bases between them. This CDR3 region has 17 residues.